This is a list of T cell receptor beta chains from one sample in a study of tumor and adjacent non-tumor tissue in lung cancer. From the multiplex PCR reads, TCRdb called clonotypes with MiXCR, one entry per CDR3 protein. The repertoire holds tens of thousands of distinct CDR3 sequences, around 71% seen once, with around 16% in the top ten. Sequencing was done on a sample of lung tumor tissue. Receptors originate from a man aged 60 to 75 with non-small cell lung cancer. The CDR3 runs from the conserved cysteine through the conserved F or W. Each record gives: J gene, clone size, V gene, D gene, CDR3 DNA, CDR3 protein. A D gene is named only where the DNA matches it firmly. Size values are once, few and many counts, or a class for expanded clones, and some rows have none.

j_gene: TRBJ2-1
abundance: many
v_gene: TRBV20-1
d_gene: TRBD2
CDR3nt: TGCAGTGCGAAGCTTAGCGGGAGGGCATCTGAGCAGTTCTTC
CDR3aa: CSAKLSGRASEQFF

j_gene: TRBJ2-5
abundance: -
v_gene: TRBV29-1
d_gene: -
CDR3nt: TGCAGCGCCAACAGTGGGCGGCGGGTCCAAGTGACCCAGTACTTC
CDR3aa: CSANSGRRVQVTQYF

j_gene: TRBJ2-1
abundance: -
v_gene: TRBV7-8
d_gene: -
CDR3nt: TGTGTCAGCAGCCTCAGATGGCGGGGTGATGAGCAGTTCTTT
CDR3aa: CVSSLRWRGDEQFF

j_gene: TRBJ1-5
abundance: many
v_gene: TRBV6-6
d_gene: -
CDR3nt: TGTGCCAGCAGTTATAGCGCTAGCAATCAGCCCCAGCATTTT
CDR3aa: CASSYSASNQPQHF

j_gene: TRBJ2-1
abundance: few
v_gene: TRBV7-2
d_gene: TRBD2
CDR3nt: TGTGCTAGCAGCTTGACTGGCGGGGGGGCAAATGAGCAGTTCTTC
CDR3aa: CASSLTGGGANEQFF

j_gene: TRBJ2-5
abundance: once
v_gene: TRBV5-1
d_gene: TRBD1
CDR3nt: TGCGCCAGCAGCGAGGGGACAGGGAGAGAGACCCAGTACTTC
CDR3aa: CASSEGTGRETQYF

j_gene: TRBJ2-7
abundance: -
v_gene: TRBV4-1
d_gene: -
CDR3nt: TGTGCCAGCAGCCAAGGGACCCCCAGTGCGGTCTACGAGCAGTACTTC
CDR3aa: CASSQGTPSAVYEQYF

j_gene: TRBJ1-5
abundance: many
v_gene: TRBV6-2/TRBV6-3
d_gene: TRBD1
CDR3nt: TGTGCCAGCAGTGGTCTAGGGGGCCATCAGCCCCAGCATTTT
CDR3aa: CASSGLGGHQPQHF

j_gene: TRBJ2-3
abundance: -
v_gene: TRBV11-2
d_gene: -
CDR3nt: TGTGCCTGCAGCCACCGGACCTCATCGGCTACGCAGTATTTT
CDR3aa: CACSHRTSSATQYF

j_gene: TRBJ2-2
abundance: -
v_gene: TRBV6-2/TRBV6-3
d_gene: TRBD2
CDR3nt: TGTGCCAGCAGTCCTCTAACGGGGGGAATTAACGCGAGCACCGGGGAGCTGTTTTTT
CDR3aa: CASSPLTGGINASTGELFF

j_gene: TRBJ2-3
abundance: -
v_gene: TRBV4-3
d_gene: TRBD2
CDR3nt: TGCGCCAGCAGCGCAAACCGGGAGGATAGGCAGTATTTT
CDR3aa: CASSANREDRQYF

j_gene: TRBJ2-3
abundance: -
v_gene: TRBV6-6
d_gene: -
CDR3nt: TGTGCCAGCCACCCGCTGCGCACAGATACGCAATATTTT
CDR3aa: CASHPLRTDTQYF

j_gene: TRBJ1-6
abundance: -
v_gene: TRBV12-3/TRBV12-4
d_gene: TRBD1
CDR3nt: TGTACCAGCCGTCAGACCGGGACAGGGGGTTCGGCCCTCCACTTT
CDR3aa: CTSRQTGTGGSALHF

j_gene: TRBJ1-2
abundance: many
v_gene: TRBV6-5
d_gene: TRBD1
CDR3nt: TGTGCCAGCAGTTTCATGGGACAGGGTCTACTTGATGGCTACACCTTC
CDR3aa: CASSFMGQGLLDGYTF

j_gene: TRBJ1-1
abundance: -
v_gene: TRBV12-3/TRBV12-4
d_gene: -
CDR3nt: TGTGCCAGCATCCTTAAGGGGAACACTGAAGCTTTCTTT
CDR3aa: CASILKGNTEAFF

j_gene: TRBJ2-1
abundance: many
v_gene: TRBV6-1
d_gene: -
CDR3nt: TGTGCCAGCAGTGAAACCCACCTCCTACTAGCCAATGAGCAGTTCTTC
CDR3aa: CASSETHLLLANEQFF

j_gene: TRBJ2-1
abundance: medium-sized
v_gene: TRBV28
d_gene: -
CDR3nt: TGTGCCAGCAGTGCGAGTAGGACCTACAATGAGCAGTTCTTC
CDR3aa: CASSASRTYNEQFF

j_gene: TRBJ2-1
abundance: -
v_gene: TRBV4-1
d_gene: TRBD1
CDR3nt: TGCGCCAGCAGCCAAGCTGCCGGGACAGAGTACAATGAGTGGTTCTTC
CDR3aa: CASSQAAGTEYNEWFF